A selection of T cell receptor beta chains follows, all from one sample in a study of T cells after yellow fever vaccination. TCRdb passed the 5' RACE reads through MiXCR, listing each CDR3 protein once. Of 250,000 or so distinct CDR3 sequences listed, approximately 3.8% were seen once; the top ten hold over 15%. This specimen was PBMCs, taken 15 days after the yellow fever booster vaccination. These receptors all come from a man aged 18 to 29 who received the YFV17D yellow fever vaccine. The CDR3 runs from the conserved cysteine through the conserved F or W. The D gene is left open where the match is weak. Where a row states a size, it is once, few, many or the class of an expanded clone; other rows omit it.

TRBJ2-3 - TRBV30 - TGTGCCTGGAGTGGAAGTGGAGATACGCAGTATTTT CAWSGSGDTQYF
TRBJ2-1 many TRBV7-2 - TGTGCCAGCAGCCCCTTTACTAGTTCTGTGCAGTTCTTC CASSPFTSSVQFF
TRBJ2-2 many TRBV11-2 - TGTGCCAGCAGCCTCGCGGGGTACATCACCGGGGAGCTGTTTTTT CASSLAGYITGELFF
TRBJ2-3 many TRBV5-4 - TGTGCCAGCAGCCGGGACTCCGGCCGCACAGATACGCAGTATTTT CASSRDSGRTDTQYF
TRBJ2-5 many TRBV5-1 - TGCGCCAGCAGCCGAGGACAGTTAGAAGAGACCCAGTACTTC CASSRGQLEETQYF
TRBJ2-3 many TRBV7-2 - TGTGCCAGCAGCTCAGCTCGGGCTATCACAGATACGCAGTATTTT CASSSARAITDTQYF
TRBJ1-1 - TRBV14 TRBD1 TGTGCCAGCAGGCAACAGGGGGCATTGGGAACTGAAGCTTTCTTT CASRQQGALGTEAFF
TRBJ1-1 - TRBV7-9 - TGTGCCAGCAGCCCTGACGGAGGTTCTACTGAAGCTTTCTTT CASSPDGGSTEAFF
TRBJ1-2 many TRBV7-9 - TGTGCCAGCAGCTTGGGGGGCTACCCGTATGGCTACACCTTC CASSLGGYPYGYTF
TRBJ2-2 many TRBV7-6 TRBD1 TGTGCCAGCAGCTTAGCAGACAGGGGGCTGGATGGGGAGCTGTTTTTT CASSLADRGLDGELFF
TRBJ2-3 many TRBV10-3 - TGTGCCAACGGGGACTCGGGAGATACGCAGTATTTT CANGDSGDTQYF
TRBJ2-3 many TRBV4-3 - TGCGCCAGCAGCCAAGGGCAGGGTCCTAGCACAGATACGCAGTATTTT CASSQGQGPSTDTQYF
TRBJ2-1 many TRBV12-3/TRBV12-4 - TGTGCCAGCAGATCTACGGGGGCCAACAATGAGCAGTTCTTC CASRSTGANNEQFF
TRBJ1-6 few TRBV5-1 - TGCGCCAGCAGCCCACGCGCATTGGCGGGGGGCGATTTATCCCTCCACTTT CASSPRALAGGDLSLHF
TRBJ1-2 many TRBV7-2 - TGTGCCAGCAGCTTAGATAGTAACAGCCATGGCTACACCTTC CASSLDSNSHGYTF
TRBJ1-5 many TRBV7-9 - TGTGCCAGCAGCTTAGGGGGGGAGGGGACCCAACCCCAGCATTTT CASSLGGEGTQPQHF
TRBJ2-5 many TRBV7-9 TRBD1 TGTGCCAGCAGCTTAATGTGGAACCGGGACAGACCTCAAGAGACCCAGTACTTC CASSLMWNRDRPQETQYF
TRBJ1-3 many TRBV11-2 - TGTGCCAGCAGCTTAGGGCGGGCCTCTGGAAACACCATATATTTT CASSLGRASGNTIYF
TRBJ2-6 - TRBV12-3/TRBV12-4 - TGTGCCTCACTGGGACCAACATCTGGGGCCAACGTCCTGACTTTC CASLGPTSGANVLTF
TRBJ2-1 many TRBV9 TRBD2 TGTGCCAGCAGCCTGAGCGGGGGGGCCCGAAATGAGCAGTTCTTC CASSLSGGARNEQFF
TRBJ2-2 many TRBV5-5 TRBD1 TGTGCCAGCAGCTTGGCTGGACAGGGGTTAGTCGCCGGGGAGCTGTTTTTT CASSLAGQGLVAGELFF
TRBJ2-7 many TRBV7-2 TRBD2 TGTGCCAGCAGCTTCTCTAGCGGGGGGCGTGACGGTTACGAGCAGTACTTC CASSFSSGGRDGYEQYF
TRBJ1-2 many TRBV6-2/TRBV6-3 - TGTGCCAGCAGAAACGGATTAAGGTGGAATGGCTACACCTTC CASRNGLRWNGYTF